Here is one TCR beta chain with its context. What it recognizes is unknown. 13 Jbeta primers and 60 Vbeta primers were used for the PCR. The method was immunoSEQ multiplex PCR; TCRdb's version includes in-frame clones alone and lacks a portion of them. The sample yields around 150,000 clones, approximately 80% seen once. The sample originates from a study of cytomegalovirus exposure and HLA in healthy donors. Findings and caveats of the study: Investigators reported 150 to 200 TCR beta chains as tied to cytomegalovirus.

The ends lost 2 bases at V and 2 bases at J; junction bases unmatched: 2. Germline V CDR1 and CDR2: SGHKS, YYEKEE (reference sequence). This CDR3 region has 15 residues. What was sequenced was PBMCs. The receptor comes from a man between 35 and 55 years old in good health and CMV-seronegative. The J gene is TRBJ2-3, the V gene TRBV5-5, with TRBD2 matching over 10 bases. The CDR3 loop is CASSFSGRPTDTQYF. CDR3 in DNA: TGTGCCAGCAGCTTTAGCGGGAGGCCCACAGATACGCAGTATTTT.